This T cell receptor (beta chain) is from a study of blood T cell repertoires in COVID-19. Turning to the study itself: Sites in the United States, Italy and Spain provided acute and convalescent COVID-19 samples. Sources were T cells, B-cell-depleted T cells, or PBMCs; the material itself was cDNA or gDNA.

Original analysis: From reference gene primer amplification, estimates of nucleated cell counts were derived. Sequencing used immunoSEQ multiplex PCR; TCRdb keeps in-frame clones, though not all of them. V and J calls and clone size follow that table, whereas D and trimming were derived from the DNA. The table has 310,000 or so clones, approximately 87% seen once. With 2 bases removed from V and 8 bases from J, the gap between germline ends came to 18 bases. The CDR3 is 15 residues long. CDR1 SGHAT and CDR2 FQNNGV come from the germline V gene. The sequencing sample was made of peripheral blood. This clonotype originated in a woman in her fifties or sixties with active or convalescent COVID-19. The chain recombines TRBV11-2 with TRBJ1-2; D may be TRBD1 (6 bases). CDR3 sequence reads: CASSLLSGVSEGYTF. Here the CDR3 DNA reads TGTGCCAGCAGCTTACTGTCAGGGGTTTCGGAGGGCTACACCTTC.